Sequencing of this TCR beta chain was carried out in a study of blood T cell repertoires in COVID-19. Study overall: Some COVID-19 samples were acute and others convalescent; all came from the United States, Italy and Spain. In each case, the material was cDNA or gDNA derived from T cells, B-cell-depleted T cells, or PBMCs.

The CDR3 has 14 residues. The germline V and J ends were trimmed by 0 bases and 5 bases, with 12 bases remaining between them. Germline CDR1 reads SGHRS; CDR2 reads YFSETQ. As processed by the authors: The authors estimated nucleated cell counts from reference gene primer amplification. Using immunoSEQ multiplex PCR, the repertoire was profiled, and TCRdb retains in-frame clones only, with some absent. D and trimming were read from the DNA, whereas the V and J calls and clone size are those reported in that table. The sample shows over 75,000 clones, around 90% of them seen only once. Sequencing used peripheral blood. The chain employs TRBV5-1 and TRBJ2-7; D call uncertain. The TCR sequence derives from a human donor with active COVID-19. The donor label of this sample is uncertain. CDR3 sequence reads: CASSLEVRLNEQYF. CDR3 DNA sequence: TGCGCCAGCAGCTTGGAAGTCAGGCTGAACGAGCAGTACTTC. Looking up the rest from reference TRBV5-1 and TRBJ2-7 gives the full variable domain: KAGVTQTPRYLIKTRGQQVTLSCSPISGHRSVSWYQQTPGQGLQFLFEYFSETQRNKGNFPGRFSGRQFSNSRSEMNVSTLELGDSALYLCASSLEVRLNEQYFGPGTRLTVT.